This T cell receptor (beta chain) was profiled in a study of blood T cell repertoires in COVID-19. The wider study: Acute and convalescent COVID-19 samples came from the United States, Italy and Spain.

Methods used by the authors: The assay estimated nucleated cells by amplifying reference gene primers. Assay used: immunoSEQ multiplex PCR; TCRdb lists only in-frame clones, some missing. V and J calls and clone size come straight from that table; D and trimming were deduced from the DNA. The sample comprises about 130,000 clones, roughly four fifths of which are singletons, and roughly 15% rests with the top ten. CDR1 and CDR2 (germline): SGHNT, YYREEE (reference sequence). V lost 0 bases and J 0 bases, leaving 12 bases between the germline ends. The CDR3 is made up of 16 amino acids. Sequences were obtained from peripheral blood. This chain uses TRBV5-4 with TRBJ2-5; D may be TRBD1 (6 bases). This sequence originates from a man aged 25-45 years with COVID-19, enrolled during active disease. The CDR3 nucleotides read TGTGCCAGCAGCTTGGTTAGCACAGGGAACCAAGAGACCCAGTACTTC. Translating it yields CASSLVSTGNQETQYF.